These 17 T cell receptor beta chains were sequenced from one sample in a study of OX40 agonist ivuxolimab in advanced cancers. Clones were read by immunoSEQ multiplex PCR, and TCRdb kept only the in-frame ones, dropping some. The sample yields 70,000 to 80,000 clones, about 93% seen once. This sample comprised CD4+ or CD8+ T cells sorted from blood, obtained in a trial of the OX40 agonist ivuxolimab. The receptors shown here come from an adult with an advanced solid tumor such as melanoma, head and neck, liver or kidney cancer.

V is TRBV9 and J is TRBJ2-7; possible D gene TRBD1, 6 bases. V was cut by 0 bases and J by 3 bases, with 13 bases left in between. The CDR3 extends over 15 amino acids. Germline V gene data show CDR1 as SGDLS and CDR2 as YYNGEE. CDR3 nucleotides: TGTGCCAGCAGCGTAGAGGACAGTAGCTACTACGAGCAGTACTTC. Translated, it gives CASSVEDSSYYEQYF. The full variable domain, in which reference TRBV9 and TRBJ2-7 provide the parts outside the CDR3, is DSGVTQTPKHLITATGQRVTLRCSPRSGDLSVYWYQQSLDQGLQFLIQYYNGEERAKGNILERFSAQQFPDLHSELNLSSLELGDSALYFCASSVEDSSYYEQYFGPGTRLTVT.

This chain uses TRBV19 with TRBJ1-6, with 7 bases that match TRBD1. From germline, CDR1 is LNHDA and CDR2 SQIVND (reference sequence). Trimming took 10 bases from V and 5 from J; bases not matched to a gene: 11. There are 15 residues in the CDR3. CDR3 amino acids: CATKLGGFNNSPLHF. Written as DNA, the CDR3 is TGTGCCACCAAATTAGGGGGCTTCAATAATTCACCCCTCCACTTT.

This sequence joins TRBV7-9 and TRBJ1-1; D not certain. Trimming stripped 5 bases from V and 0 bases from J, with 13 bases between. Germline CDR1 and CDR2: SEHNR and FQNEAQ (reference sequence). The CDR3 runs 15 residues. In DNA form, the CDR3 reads TGTGCCAGCAGCCTACCTCCAGGAGTGAACACTGAAGCTTTCTTT. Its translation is CASSLPPGVNTEAFF.

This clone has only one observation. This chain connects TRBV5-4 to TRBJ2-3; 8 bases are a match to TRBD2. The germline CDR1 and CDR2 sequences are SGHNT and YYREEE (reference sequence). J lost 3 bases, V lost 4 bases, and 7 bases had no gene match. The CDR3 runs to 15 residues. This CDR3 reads CASSNSGVGTDTQYF. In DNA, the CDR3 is TGTGCCAGCAGCAATAGCGGGGTAGGAACAGATACGCAGTATTTT.

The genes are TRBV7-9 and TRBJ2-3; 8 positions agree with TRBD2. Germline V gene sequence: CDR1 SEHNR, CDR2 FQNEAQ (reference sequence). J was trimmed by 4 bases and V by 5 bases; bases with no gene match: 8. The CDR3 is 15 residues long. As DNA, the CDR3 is TGTGCCAGCAGCCCTCCGGGACTAGTCCCAGATACGCAGTATTTT. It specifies CASSPPGLVPDTQYF.

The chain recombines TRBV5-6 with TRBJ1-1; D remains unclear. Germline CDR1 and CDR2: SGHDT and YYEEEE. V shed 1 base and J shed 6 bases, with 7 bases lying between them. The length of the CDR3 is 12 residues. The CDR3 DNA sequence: TGTGCCAGCAGCTTGAGTGGCCCTGAAGCTTTCTTT. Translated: CASSLSGPEAFF.

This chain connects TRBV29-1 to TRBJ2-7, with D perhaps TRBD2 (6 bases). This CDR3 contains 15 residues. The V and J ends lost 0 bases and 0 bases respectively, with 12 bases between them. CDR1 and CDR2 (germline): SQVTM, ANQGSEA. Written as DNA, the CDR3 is TGCAGCGTTGAAGAGGCTAGCGTGAGCTCCTACGAGCAGTACTTC. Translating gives CSVEEASVSSYEQYF.

CDR3 residues: CASSLLPGQDQETQYF. CDR3 sequence (DNA): TGTGCCAGCAGCTTACTGCCCGGACAGGATCAAGAGACCCAGTACTTC. The genes are TRBV7-9 and TRBJ2-5, with 7 bases aligning to TRBD1. The junction had 8 bases not matched to a gene; V was cut back by 2 bases and J by 2 bases. The CDR3 loop spans 16 amino acids. Per the germline V gene, CDR1 is SEHNR and CDR2 is FQNEAQ (reference sequence).

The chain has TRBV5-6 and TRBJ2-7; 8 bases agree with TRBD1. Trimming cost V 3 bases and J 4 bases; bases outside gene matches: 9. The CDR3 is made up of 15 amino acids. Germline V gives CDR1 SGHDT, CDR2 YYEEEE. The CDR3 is CASSSFRGRVYEQYF. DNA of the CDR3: TGTGCCAGCAGCTCGTTCAGGGGGCGCGTTTACGAGCAGTACTTC.

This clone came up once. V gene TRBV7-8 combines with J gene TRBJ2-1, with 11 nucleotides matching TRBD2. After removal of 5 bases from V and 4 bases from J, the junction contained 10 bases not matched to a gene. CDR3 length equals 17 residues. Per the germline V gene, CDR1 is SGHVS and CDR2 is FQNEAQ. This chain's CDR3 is CASSHGFSGGGYNEQFF. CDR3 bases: TGTGCCAGCAGCCATGGATTTAGCGGGGGGGGATACAATGAGCAGTTCTTC. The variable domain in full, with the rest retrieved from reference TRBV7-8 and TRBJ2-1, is GAGVSQSPRYKVAKRGQDVALRCDPISGHVSLFWYQQALGQGPEFLTYFQNEAQLDKSGLPSDRFFAERPEGSVSTLKIQRTQQEDSAVYLCASSHGFSGGGYNEQFFGPGTRLTVL.

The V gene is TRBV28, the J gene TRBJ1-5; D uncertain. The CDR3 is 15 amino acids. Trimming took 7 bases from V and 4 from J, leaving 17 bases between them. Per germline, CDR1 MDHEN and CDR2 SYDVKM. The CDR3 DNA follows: TGTGCCAGCACCCCAGCCCCCAGTGGAAATCAGCCCCAGCATTTT. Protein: CASTPAPSGNQPQHF.

CDR3 DNA sequence: TGTGCCAGCAGCCCTGGACAGGGCCTCTACGAGCAGTACTTC. Translated, it gives CASSPGQGLYEQYF. The chain carries TRBV5-6 and TRBJ2-7; 8 bases line up with TRBD1. This CDR3 comprises 14 residues. Germline lookup yields CDR1 SGHDT and CDR2 YYEEEE. Trimming at V came to 4 bases and at J to 3 bases, leaving 6 bases not matched to a gene.

CDR3 coding DNA: TGTGCCAGCAGCCTCGATAATTCACCCCTCCACTTT. As protein: CASSLDNSPLHF. The V call is TRBV9, the J call TRBJ1-6, with D hard to call. CDR1 is SGDLS, CDR2 YYNGEE, per germline. The CDR3 is 12 residues long. The germline V and J ends were trimmed by 4 bases and 5 bases, with 4 bases remaining between them.

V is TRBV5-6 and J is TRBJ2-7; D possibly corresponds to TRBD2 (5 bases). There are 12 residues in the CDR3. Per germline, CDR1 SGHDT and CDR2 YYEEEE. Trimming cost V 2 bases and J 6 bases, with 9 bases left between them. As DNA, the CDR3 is TGTGCCAGCAGCTTTGCAGGAGGCGAGCAGTACTTC. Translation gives CASSFAGGEQYF. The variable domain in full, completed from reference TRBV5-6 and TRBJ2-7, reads DAGVTQSPTHLIKTRGQQVTLRCSPKSGHDTVSWYQQALGQGPQFIFQYYEEEERQRGNFPDRFSGHQFPNYSSELNVNALLLGDSALYLCASSFAGGEQYFGPGTRLTVT.

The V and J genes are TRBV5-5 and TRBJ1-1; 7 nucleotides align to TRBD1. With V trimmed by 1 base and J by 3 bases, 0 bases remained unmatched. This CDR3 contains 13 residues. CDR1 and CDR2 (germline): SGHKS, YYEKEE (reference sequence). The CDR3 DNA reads TGTGCCAGCAGCTTGCAGGGGGACACTGAAGCTTTCTTT. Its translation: CASSLQGDTEAFF.

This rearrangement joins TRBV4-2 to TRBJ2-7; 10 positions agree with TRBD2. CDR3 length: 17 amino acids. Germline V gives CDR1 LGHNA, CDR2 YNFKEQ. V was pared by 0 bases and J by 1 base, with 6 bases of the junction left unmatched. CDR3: CASSQDTRTSGSYEQYF. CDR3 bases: TGTGCCAGCAGCCAAGATACCCGGACTAGCGGATCCTACGAGCAGTACTTC.

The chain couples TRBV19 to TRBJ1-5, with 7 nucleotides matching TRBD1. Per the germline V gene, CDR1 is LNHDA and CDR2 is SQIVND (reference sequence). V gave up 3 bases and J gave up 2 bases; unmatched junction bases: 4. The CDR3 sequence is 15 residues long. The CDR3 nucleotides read TGTGCCAGTAGTATCTGGGACAGTGGCAATCAGCCCCAGCATTTT. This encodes CASSIWDSGNQPQHF.